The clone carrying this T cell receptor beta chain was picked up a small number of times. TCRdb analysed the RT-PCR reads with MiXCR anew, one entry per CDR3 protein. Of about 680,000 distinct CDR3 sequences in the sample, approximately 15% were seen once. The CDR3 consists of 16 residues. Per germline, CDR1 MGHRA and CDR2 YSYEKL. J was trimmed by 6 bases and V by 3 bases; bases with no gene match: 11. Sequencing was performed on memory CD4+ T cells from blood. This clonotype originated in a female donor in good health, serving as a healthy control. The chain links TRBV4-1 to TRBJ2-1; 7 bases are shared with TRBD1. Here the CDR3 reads CASSHVPGQRGNEQFF. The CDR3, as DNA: TGCGCCAGCAGCCATGTACCGGGACAGAGAGGCAATGAGCAGTTCTTC.